These 31 T cell receptor beta chains share one sample of origin, sequenced in a study of early T cells in non-severe SARS-CoV-2 infection. TCRdb itself ran the 5' RACE reads through MiXCR, one entry per CDR3 protein. The data hold 60,000 to 70,000 distinct CDR3 sequences, with approximately 10% observed a single time. Sequences were obtained from whole blood. These receptors were taken from an adult who was a healthcare worker with PCR-confirmed SARS-CoV-2 infection or an uninfected control (not recorded which).

This clonotype was seen a handful of times. The CDR3: CASSQNTAYEQYF. The CDR3 DNA is TGTGCCAGCAGCCAAAATACCGCCTACGAGCAGTACTTC. The V gene is TRBV3-1, the J gene TRBJ2-7; D is unresolved. Trimming pared 2 bases from V and 2 bases from J, leaving 7 bases between. This CDR3 contains 13 residues. Germline V CDR1 and CDR2: LGHDT, YNNKEL (reference sequence).

In this sample, this clonotype turned up a few times. The chain is built from TRBV7-2 and TRBJ2-1; 10 nucleotides agree with TRBD2. The germline gives CDR1 SGHTA, CDR2 FQGNSA. Trimming took 0 bases from V and 6 from J; bases not matched to a gene: 2. CDR3 length: 15 residues. CDR3: CASSLAGLAVNEQFF. DNA for the CDR3: TGTGCCAGCAGCTTAGCCGGACTAGCGGTCAATGAGCAGTTCTTC.

The chain combines TRBV20-1 with TRBJ2-7; 7 nucleotides align to TRBD2. The CDR3 runs 15 residues. J was trimmed by 4 bases and V by 5 bases; bases with no gene match: 14. The germline gives CDR1 DFQATT, CDR2 SNEGSKA (reference sequence). This chain's CDR3 is CSAPNGGSRGYEQYF. The CDR3 coding sequence is TGCAGTGCTCCCAACGGGGGGAGCCGGGGGTACGAGCAGTACTTC.

This clonotype showed up many times. The chain has TRBV10-3 and TRBJ1-1, with a tentative D call TRBD1 (5 bases). Germline CDR1 is ENHRY and CDR2 is SYGVKD. V shed 8 bases and J shed 3 bases, with 10 bases lying between them. The CDR3 covers 12 residues. The CDR3 sequence is CAIEDTYTEAFF. CDR3 DNA: TGTGCCATCGAGGACACCTACACTGAAGCTTTCTTT.

This clonotype was recorded at least ten times. V usage is TRBV11-2 and J usage is TRBJ2-1; 7 nucleotides align to TRBD2. V shed 7 bases and J 0 bases; nucleotides not matched to a gene: 18. CDR1 and CDR2 (germline): SGHAT, FQNNGV. The CDR3 sequence is 19 residues long. CDR3: CASNKGRADGWGSYNEQFF. For the CDR3, the DNA is TGTGCCAGCAACAAAGGGAGGGCAGATGGATGGGGCTCCTACAATGAGCAGTTCTTC.

This clonotype was observed at least ten times. This sequence joins TRBV29-1 and TRBJ2-1; 7 nucleotides agree with TRBD1. Germline lookup yields CDR1 SQVTM and CDR2 ANQGSEA. Trimming cost V 6 bases and J 12 bases; bases outside gene matches: 14. The CDR3 is 13 amino acids. For the CDR3, the DNA is TGCAGCGTCCGGACAGGCAAAACAAAGGGGCAGTTCTTC. Encoded protein: CSVRTGKTKGQFF.

This clonotype has more than one count but fewer than ten. V is TRBV5-4 and J is TRBJ2-7; 9 bases match TRBD1. The V segment lost 3 bases and the J segment 6 bases; nucleotides outside the gene matches: 4. The germline V gene has CDR1 SGHNT and CDR2 YYREEE (reference sequence). The CDR3 loop spans 13 amino acids. CDR3 nucleotides: TGTGCCAGCAGCTCTACAGGGGGCGGCGAGCAGTACTTC. Protein product: CASSSTGGGEQYF.

The sample holds a few counts of this clonotype. This rearrangement joins TRBV13 to TRBJ2-3, with 14 nucleotides matching TRBD2. The CDR3 runs 15 residues. CDR1 is PRHDT, CDR2 FYEKMQ, per germline (reference sequence). Germline trimming cut 4 bases from V and 6 bases from J; bases unmatched to any gene: 3. In DNA, the CDR3 is TGTGCCAGCAGCTCCGGGACTAGCGGGAGTGATACGCAGTATTTT. Its protein is CASSSGTSGSDTQYF. Full variable domain (rest looked up from reference TRBV13 and TRBJ2-3): AAGVIQSPRHLIKEKRETATLKCYPIPRHDTVYWYQQGPGQDPQFLISFYEKMQSDKGSIPDRFSAQQFSDYHSELNMSSLELGDSALYFCASSSGTSGSDTQYFGPGTRLTVL.

This clonotype has a count of ten or more. The chain joins TRBV11-2 to TRBJ2-6, with a tentative D call TRBD2 (5 bases). Germline V lookup: CDR1 SGHAT, CDR2 FQNNGV. Trimming removed 5 bases from V and 0 bases from J, with 14 bases in between. The CDR3 covers 17 residues. The CDR3 DNA is TGTGCCAGCAGCGTTAACGGGGTATCCTCTGGGGCCAACGTCCTGACTTTC. The encoded protein is CASSVNGVSSGANVLTF.

This clonotype has at least ten counts. CDR3 protein: CASSLERTAQETQYF. The CDR3 DNA reads TGTGCCAGCAGCTTAGAACGGACAGCCCAAGAGACCCAGTACTTC. V is TRBV7-9 and J is TRBJ2-5; TRBD1 might be the D (6 bases). Trimming shortened V by 1 base and J by 1 base, and 10 bases separated the two germline ends. CDR3 length: 15 residues. Germline V gives CDR1 SEHNR, CDR2 FQNEAQ (reference sequence).

There are many counts of this clonotype. The gene calls are TRBV6-5 and TRBJ2-1; D call uncertain. V lost 4 bases and J lost 4, with 11 bases in between. CDR1 MNHEY and CDR2 SVGAGI come from the germline V gene. The CDR3 spans 14 residues. Written as DNA, the CDR3 is TGTGCCAGCAGTTTACTGAAAGGATACAATGAGCAGTTCTTC. Its protein is CASSLLKGYNEQFF.

The J gene is TRBJ2-1, the V gene TRBV15, with 7 bases identical to TRBD2. The J segment lost 2 bases and the V segment lost 0 bases, leaving 7 bases of the junction unmatched. The CDR3 is 17 amino acids. CDR1 and CDR2 (germline): LNHNV, YYDKDF (reference sequence). CDR3 nucleotide sequence: TGTGCCACCAGCAGAGATCCCAGCGGGGTCCCCTACAATGAGCAGTTCTTC. Its protein product is CATSRDPSGVPYNEQFF.

This clonotype was counted at least ten times. This chain connects TRBV29-1 to TRBJ1-5, with D maybe TRBD1 (6 bases). The CDR3 consists of 13 residues. The germline CDR1 and CDR2 sequences are SQVTM and ANQGSEA. Trimming removed 4 bases at V and 7 bases at J, with 14 bases between. Here the CDR3 DNA reads TGCAGCGTTGGGGACATGACGGGACAGCCCCAGCATTTT. It translates to CSVGDMTGQPQHF.

This clonotype has at least ten counts. The genes are TRBV6-6 and TRBJ2-7, with 14 nucleotides matching TRBD2. The CDR3 extends over 17 amino acids. The V gene's germline CDR1 is MNHNY and CDR2 SVGAGI (reference sequence). V was pared by 5 bases and J by 1 base, with 7 bases of the junction left unmatched. CDR3 in DNA: TGTGCCAGCAGTCGAGCCGGACTAGCGGGAGGATCCTACGAGCAGTACTTC. Its translation is CASSRAGLAGGSYEQYF.

The V call is TRBV9, the J call TRBJ1-1, with TRBD1 matching over 10 bases. CDR1 and CDR2 from the germline V gene are SGDLS and YYNGEE. Losses at the gene ends were 3 bases for V and 6 bases for J; bases not matched to a gene: 8. The CDR3 contains 15 residues. CDR3 bases: TGTGCCAGCAGCGCGACGGGACAGGGGACCGCTGAAGCTTTCTTT. This sequence encodes CASSATGQGTAEAFF.

This chain uses TRBV20-1 with TRBJ2-7; 11 nucleotides line up with TRBD2. The germline V gene has CDR1 DFQATT and CDR2 SNEGSKA (reference sequence). The CDR3 spans 17 residues. After removal of 0 bases from V and 5 bases from J, the junction contained 12 bases not matched to a gene. CDR3 sequence: CSARDLGTSGRINEQYF. The CDR3 nucleotides are TGCAGTGCTAGAGATTTGGGAACTAGCGGGAGAATCAACGAGCAGTACTTC.

The sample holds many counts of this clonotype. V usage is TRBV6-5 and J usage is TRBJ2-7; 9 bases are shared with TRBD1. In germline, CDR1 is MNHEY, CDR2 SVGAGI. The CDR3 is 15 amino acids. J lost 5 bases, V lost 2 bases, and 7 bases had no gene match. The chain's CDR3 is CASSYGGTGFDEQYF. The DNA of the CDR3 is TGTGCCAGCAGTTACGGTGGGACAGGGTTCGACGAGCAGTACTTC.

The V and J genes are TRBV4-2 and TRBJ2-2; the D gene is possibly TRBD1 (6 bases). V dropped 3 bases and J dropped 4 bases, with 12 bases sitting between them. There are 15 residues in the CDR3. CDR1 is LGHNA and CDR2 is YNFKEQ in the germline V gene. For the CDR3, the DNA is TGTGCCAGCAGCCACCAAGACAGGACCACCGGGGAGCTGTTTTTT. It encodes CASSHQDRTTGELFF.

This clonotype was seen many times. V is TRBV6-5 and J is TRBJ1-1; 7 bases match TRBD1. Per the germline V gene, CDR1 is MNHEY and CDR2 is SVGAGI. This CDR3 comprises 17 residues. V was clipped by 6 bases and J by 0 bases; unmatched bases: 13. CDR3 coding DNA: TGTGCCAGCAGCAAGAACCGGGACAGATCCATGAACACTGAAGCTTTCTTT. Its translation is CASSKNRDRSMNTEAFF.

The chain has TRBV7-9 and TRBJ1-4; D call uncertain. The germline V gene has CDR1 SEHNR and CDR2 FQNEAQ (reference sequence). The CDR3 has 12 amino acids. V lost 5 bases to trimming and J lost 7 bases, with 8 bases between them. CDR3 amino acids: CASSPESEKLFF. The CDR3 coding sequence is TGTGCCAGCAGCCCCGAGAGTGAAAAACTGTTTTTT.

The chain carries TRBV3-1 and TRBJ1-4; possibly TRBD1 for D (6 bases). V was cut by 1 base and J by 7 bases, with 10 bases left in between. The CDR3 is 14 amino acids. Germline-derived CDR1 and CDR2 are LGHDT and YNNKEL (reference sequence). CDR3 sequence (DNA): TGTGCCAGCAGCCAAGCCGGGGGCGGTGAAAAACTGTTTTTT. It is translated as CASSQAGGGEKLFF.

This clonotype was seen ten or more times. The rearrangement links TRBV21-1 to TRBJ2-7; the table names TRBD1, a call not compared with the DNA. TRBV21-1 has pseudogene status. The CDR3 runs 16 residues. The CDR3: CAIGQGSFLRPYEQYF. The CDR3 DNA follows: TGTGCCATAGGACAGGGAAGCTTTTTACGTCCCTACGAGCAGTACTTC.

This clonotype was observed a handful of times. Here the CDR3 reads CSARSGLAGLAHYEQYF. The DNA of the CDR3 is TGCAGTGCTAGATCGGGACTAGCGGGATTAGCTCACTACGAGCAGTACTTC. The J gene is TRBJ2-7, the V gene TRBV20-1; 13 bases line up with TRBD2. Per germline, CDR1 DFQATT and CDR2 SNEGSKA (reference sequence). V trimming: 2 bases; J trimming: 3 bases; junction bases outside the gene matches: 10. The CDR3 runs 17 residues.

The gene calls are TRBV3-1 and TRBJ2-4, with TRBD2 matching 13 bases. Germline trimming cut 1 base from V and 6 bases from J; bases unmatched to any gene: 6. Germline V lookup: CDR1 LGHDT, CDR2 YNNKEL (reference sequence). The CDR3 consists of 17 residues. CDR3 in amino acids: CASSQGTSGSNGNIQYF. For the CDR3, the DNA is TGTGCCAGCAGCCAAGGGACTAGCGGGAGTAATGGAAACATTCAGTACTTC. Combining the CDR3 with reference TRBV3-1 and TRBJ2-4 gives the whole variable domain DTAVSQTPKYLVTQMGNDKSIKCEQNLGHDTMYWYKQDSKKFLKIMFSYNNKELIINETVPNRFSPKSPDKAHLNLHINSLELGDSAVYFCASSQGTSGSNGNIQYFGAGTRLSVL.

CDR3 nucleotide sequence: TGTGCCAGCAGCTTATCCCACTGGACTCCAAAAAACATTCAGTACTTC. It specifies CASSLSHWTPKNIQYF. The chain links TRBV7-9 to TRBJ2-4; perhaps TRBD2 as D (5 bases). The germline V and J ends were trimmed by 2 bases and 4 bases, with 15 bases remaining between them. CDR3 length: 16 amino acids. Germline CDR1 and CDR2: SEHNR and FQNEAQ (reference sequence).

The chain joins TRBV21-1 to TRBJ2-5; the table's D gene call, TRBD1, was not cross checked with the DNA. TRBV21-1 is a known pseudogene. There are 17 residues in the CDR3. The CDR3 region is CASSKGPCKGRGETQYF. CDR3 sequence (DNA): TGTGCCAGCAGCAAAGGCCCCTGTAAGGGTCGGGGGGAGACCCAGTACTTC.

This clonotype was detected many times. The CDR3 is CASSKDLPTKQYF. CDR3 DNA: TGTGCCAGCAGCAAAGATCTGCCTACGAAGCAGTACTTC. The chain carries TRBV21-1 and TRBJ2-7. TRBV21-1 is reported as a pseudogene. This CDR3 region has 13 residues.

This clonotype appeared a few times. The V and J genes are TRBV9 and TRBJ2-5; 9 bases line up with TRBD2. J gave up 5 bases and V 4 bases, and 3 bases lay outside the gene matches. CDR3 length: 13 amino acids. Germline loops: CDR1 SGDLS, CDR2 YYNGEE. DNA of the CDR3: TGTGCCAGCAGCTCTAGCGGGACGGAGACCCAGTACTTC. The encoded protein is CASSSSGTETQYF.

This clonotype was picked up a small number of times. The chain couples TRBV7-9 to TRBJ2-2; weak D call: TRBD1 (5 bases). This CDR3 region has 12 residues. Trimming removed 5 bases at V and 6 bases at J, with 7 bases between. CDR1 is SEHNR, CDR2 FQNEAQ, per germline (reference sequence). CDR3 sequence (DNA): TGTGCCAGCAGCCAGACAGCCGGGGAGCTGTTTTTT. This codes for CASSQTAGELFF.

This clonotype was seen repeatedly, ten times or more. The chain is built from TRBV29-1 and TRBJ2-7; TRBD1 aligns across 9 bases. V was clipped by 7 bases and J by 1 base; unmatched bases: 5. Per the germline V gene, CDR1 is SQVTM and CDR2 is ANQGSEA. The CDR3 loop spans 13 amino acids. CDR3 bases: TGCAGCGCTCACAGGGGGCCGTCCTACGAGCAGTACTTC. Encoded protein: CSAHRGPSYEQYF.

This clonotype has just a few counts. V is TRBV5-1 and J is TRBJ2-3; D is uncertain. V was pared by 0 bases and J by 4 bases, with 12 bases between. Germline V gene sequence: CDR1 SGHRS, CDR2 YFSETQ. The CDR3 spans 15 residues. CDR3 nucleotides: TGCGCCAGCAGCTTGGTGGCGTCTGCCCCAGATACGCAGTATTTT. It specifies CASSLVASAPDTQYF. Together with reference TRBV5-1 and TRBJ2-3, the CDR3 gives the full variable domain: KAGVTQTPRYLIKTRGQQVTLSCSPISGHRSVSWYQQTPGQGLQFLFEYFSETQRNKGNFPGRFSGRQFSNSRSEMNVSTLELGDSALYLCASSLVASAPDTQYFGPGTRLTVL.